The 17 T cell receptor beta chains reported below all come from one sample, sequenced in a study of beta chain features in type 1 diabetes (dated by TCRdb to the late 2010s). The method behind the library was the immunoSEQ multiplex PCR assay. The entire amount of isolated RNA was reverse transcribed using the High Capacity cDNA Reverse Transcription Kit, so the sequenced TCRB transcripts were expressed ones. TCRdb retrieved this table from immuneACCESS and kept in-frame rearrangements only. Not all clones are present; in checked studies, unresolved V genes account for under half, and no reason is known for the remainder. Across this sample there are under 200,000 clones, with 7.5% to 10% seen only once. The top ten hold approximately 2.2% of the sample. Sequenced input: central memory CD4+ T cells from blood. These receptor sequences come from a woman aged 18 to 35 in good health.

The chain combines TRBV6-5 with TRBJ1-4; 7 nucleotides align to TRBD1. The CDR3 contains 15 residues. With 0 bases clipped from V and 7 bases from J, the junction kept 5 bases outside the gene matches. The germline CDR1 and CDR2 sequences are MNHEY and SVGAGI. In nucleotides, the CDR3 is TGTGCCAGCAGTTACTCGACAGGGTTTGCTGAAAAACTGTTTTTT. It codes for CASSYSTGFAEKLFF.

At least ten counts were recorded for this clone. This chain joins TRBV29-1 and TRBJ2-5; 7 bases align to TRBD1. This CDR3 is 11 amino acids long. Looked up from germline, CDR1 is SQVTM and CDR2 is ANQGSEA. V shed 2 bases and J 12 bases; nucleotides not matched to a gene: 6. This CDR3 reads CSVEKQGPKYF. The CDR3 DNA reads as TGCAGCGTTGAAAAACAGGGGCCGAAGTACTTC.

This clone has a handful of counts. This chain connects TRBV2 to TRBJ2-7; 12 nucleotides align to TRBD2. Germline V lookup: CDR1 SNHLY, CDR2 FYNNEI. The CDR3 contains 16 residues. V shed 10 bases, J shed 2 bases, and the junction held 12 bases outside the gene matches. The CDR3 region is CATRGASGGAAYEQYF. The CDR3 DNA sequence: TGTGCCACCCGCGGGGCTAGCGGGGGGGCCGCCTACGAGCAGTACTTC.

This clone was seen a handful of times. V and J are TRBV5-4 and TRBJ1-2; a possible D gene is TRBD1 (5 bases). V was clipped by 2 bases and J by 2 bases, with 13 bases between them. There are 15 residues in the CDR3. Germline CDR1 reads SGHNT; CDR2 reads YYREEE (reference sequence). The CDR3 is CASSFMDNRNYGYTF. The CDR3 region has the DNA TGTGCCAGCAGCTTCATGGACAATCGGAACTATGGCTACACCTTC.

This CDR3 is CASSRGGRLNTEAFF. CDR3 DNA: TGTGCCAGCAGCCGGGGGGGGCGACTGAACACTGAAGCTTTCTTT. This chain links TRBV5-6 with TRBJ1-1; D perhaps matches TRBD1 (6 bases). The CDR3 totals 15 residues. CDR1 and CDR2 from the germline V gene are SGHDT and YYEEEE. Trimming removed 4 bases from V and 0 bases from J, with 13 bases in between.

V usage is TRBV6-5 and J usage is TRBJ2-1; 8 bases are a match to TRBD2. The CDR3 contains 16 residues. Germline assignment: CDR1 MNHEY and CDR2 SVGAGI. V lost 0 bases to trimming and J lost 5 bases; unmatched junction nucleotides: 6. Here the CDR3 reads CASSYSAGSGDNEQFF. The CDR3 DNA reads as TGTGCCAGCAGTTACTCGGCGGGTAGCGGGGACAATGAGCAGTTCTTC.

This clone appeared a few times. The chain couples TRBV2 to TRBJ1-2; D is unresolved. The CDR3 spans 13 residues. From germline, CDR1 is SNHLY and CDR2 FYNNEI. Trimming stripped 3 bases from V and 1 base from J, with 6 bases between. The CDR3 DNA is TGTGCCAGCAGTGAGCAGGATAACTATGGCTACACCTTC. Translated, it gives CASSEQDNYGYTF.

There are a few counts of this clone. The chain uses TRBV23-1 and TRBJ2-7; 14 nucleotides match TRBD2. TRBV23-1 is assigned to the ORF class and has an uncertain function. V trimming: 3 bases; J trimming: 0 bases; junction bases outside the gene matches: 10. CDR3 length: 19 residues. DNA for the CDR3: TGCGCCAGCAGTCATACCGGGACTAGCGGGGGACATAGCTCCTACGAGCAGTACTTC. Translating it yields CASSHTGTSGGHSSYEQYF.

This clone was counted between two and nine times. The DNA for the CDR3 is TGTGCCAGCAGTGGGCGTTCTAGCGGCTCCTACAATGAGCAGTTCTTC. It translates to CASSGRSSGSYNEQFF. The V gene is TRBV2, the J gene TRBJ2-1; 7 bases align to TRBD2. This CDR3 comprises 16 residues. The germline V gene encodes CDR1 SNHLY and CDR2 FYNNEI. The junction had 6 bases not matched to a gene; V was cut back by 4 bases and J by 0 bases.

Remarks on this clone: The sample carries other DNA sequences with the same CDR3. The chain carries TRBV5-1 and TRBJ2-5; D remains ambiguous. This CDR3 contains 11 residues. V lost 4 bases, J lost 1 base, and 2 bases lay in between. Germline-derived CDR1 and CDR2 are SGHRS and YFSETQ. The CDR3 DNA follows: TGCGCCAGCAGCCGCCAAGAGACCCAGTACTTC. Translated: CASSRQETQYF.

This chain uses TRBV7-2 with TRBJ2-3, with 9 nucleotides matching TRBD2. This CDR3 is 18 amino acids long. Trimming removed 5 bases from V and 1 base from J; junction bases left unmatched: 13. From germline, CDR1 is SGHTA and CDR2 FQGNSA. DNA for the CDR3: TGTGCCAGCAGCCCCCCTGGGCTAGCGGGGCCCCGCACAGATACGCAGTATTTT. It specifies CASSPPGLAGPRTDTQYF.

V is TRBV2 and J is TRBJ1-1; no clear D gene. The CDR3 is 14 residues long. The germline gives CDR1 SNHLY, CDR2 FYNNEI. V lost 6 bases and J 0 bases, leaving 11 bases between the germline ends. The CDR3 DNA reads TGTGCCAGCAGCGCAGAACAAATGAACACTGAAGCTTTCTTT. This sequence encodes CASSAEQMNTEAFF.

This clone has ten or more counts. The chain couples TRBV11-2 to TRBJ2-7; D unresolved. CDR1 and CDR2 (germline): SGHAT, FQNNGV. The V and J ends lost 5 bases and 5 bases respectively, with 7 bases between them. The CDR3 is 11 residues long. CDR3 region: CASSPLDEQYF. The CDR3 bases are TGTGCCAGCAGCCCGTTAGACGAGCAGTACTTC. The full variable domain, completed using reference TRBV11-2 and TRBJ2-7, is EAGVAQSPRYKIIEKRQSVAFWCNPISGHATLYWYQQILGQGPKLLIQFQNNGVVDDSQLPKDRFSAERLKGVDSTLKIQPAKLEDSAVYLCASSPLDEQYFGPGTRLTVT.

V gene TRBV30 combines with J gene TRBJ2-6, with TRBD2 identical over 7 bases. Germline trimming cut 0 bases from V and 1 base from J; bases unmatched to any gene: 6. The CDR3 contains 17 residues. CDR1 and CDR2 from the germline V gene are GTSNPN and SVGIG (reference sequence). This CDR3 is CAWSVTGEGSGANVLTF. CDR3 nucleotides: TGTGCCTGGAGTGTAACGGGGGAGGGTTCTGGGGCCAACGTCCTGACTTTC.

This clone has just a few counts. The chain joins TRBV18 to TRBJ2-3; D call uncertain. With 4 bases removed from V and 0 bases from J, the gap between germline ends came to 5 bases. The CDR3 is 13 amino acids. The germline V gene encodes CDR1 KGHSH and CDR2 LQKENI. The DNA of the CDR3 is TGTGCCAGCTCACTAGAGAGCACAGATACGCAGTATTTT. It yields the protein CASSLESTDTQYF.

Only a few counts were recorded for this clone. The chain links TRBV29-1 to TRBJ1-2; TRBD1 is a possible D gene (6 bases). The CDR3 sequence is 12 residues long. Germline values: CDR1 SQVTM, CDR2 ANQGSEA. The CDR3 coding sequence is TGCACCATACACTCGGGGGGCGGCTCGTTCACCTTC. Residues: CTIHSGGGSFTF. The whole variable domain, filled in from reference TRBV29-1 and TRBJ1-2, reads SAVISQKPSRDICQRGTSLTIQCQVDSQVTMMFWYRQQPGQSLTLIATANQGSEATYESGFVIDKFPISRPNLTFSTLTVSNMSPEDSSIYLCTIHSGGGSFTFGSGTRLTVV.

This clone was observed a handful of times. The chain carries TRBV10-3 and TRBJ1-3, with D possibly being TRBD1 (5 bases). Trimming removed 7 bases from V and 0 bases from J, with 10 bases in between. Germline assignment: CDR1 ENHRY and CDR2 SYGVKD. The length of the CDR3 is 14 residues. The CDR3 sequence: CAIKSDSSGNTIYF. The DNA of the CDR3 is TGTGCCATCAAGAGTGACAGCTCTGGAAACACCATATATTTT.